Included here is one TCR beta chain sequence, with context. The CDR3 is 12 residues long. Germline CDR1 reads SNHLY; CDR2 reads FYNNEI. This sample was taken from a study of blood T cells in healthy people across ages. Using a J-beta primer mix together with a sample-barcoded 5' primer, a second PCR was run for about 7 to 12 cycles. All cDNA molecules were each tagged by a template-switch adaptor with 12 random nucleotides. Each CDR3 protein is one row after TCRdb ran MiXCR on the 5' RACE reads. The sample has some 850,000 distinct CDR3 sequences, roughly 25% seen once; the top ten hold around 2.9%. This same sample was also part of a study on T cells of mothers and their children. This second study says: RNA was extracted, and all of it went into cDNA synthesis at about 1.6 ug per 15 ul.

This receptor was taken from a boy between 10 and 17 years old in good health. This chain connects TRBV2 to TRBJ2-5; maybe TRBD2 (5 bases). TRBJ2-7 matches the DNA end more closely, so the J call is doubtful. Sequenced sample: blood. The CDR3 DNA is TGTGCCAGCCGGGATGAGGTCTACGAGCAGTACTTC. This codes for CASRDEVYEQYF.